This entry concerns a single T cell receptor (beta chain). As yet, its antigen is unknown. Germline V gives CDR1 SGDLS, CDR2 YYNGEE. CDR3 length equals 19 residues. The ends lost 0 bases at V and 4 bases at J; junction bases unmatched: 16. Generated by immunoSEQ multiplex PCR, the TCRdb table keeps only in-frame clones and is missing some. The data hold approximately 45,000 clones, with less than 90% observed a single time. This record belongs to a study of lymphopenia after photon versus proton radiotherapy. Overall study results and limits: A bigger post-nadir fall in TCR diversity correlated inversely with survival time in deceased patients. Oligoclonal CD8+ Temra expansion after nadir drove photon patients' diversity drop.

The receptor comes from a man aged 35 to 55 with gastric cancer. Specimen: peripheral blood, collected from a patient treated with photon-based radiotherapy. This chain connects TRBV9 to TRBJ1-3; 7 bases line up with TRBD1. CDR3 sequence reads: CASSVGPGIQQTGGNTIYF. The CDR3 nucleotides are TGTGCCAGCAGCGTAGGCCCCGGGATCCAGCAGACAGGGGGAAACACCATATATTTT.